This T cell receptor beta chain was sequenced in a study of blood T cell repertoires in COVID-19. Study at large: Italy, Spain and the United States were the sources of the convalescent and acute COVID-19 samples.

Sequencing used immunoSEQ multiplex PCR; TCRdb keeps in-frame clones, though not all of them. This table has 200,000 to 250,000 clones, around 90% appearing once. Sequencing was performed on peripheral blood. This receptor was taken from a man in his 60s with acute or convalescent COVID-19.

The CDR3 coding sequence is TGTGCCAGCAGCCCGACAGGGGCAGGTGAAAAACTGTTTTTT. This gives the protein CASSPTGAGEKLFF. The chain recombines TRBV27 with TRBJ1-4, with 8 bases aligning to TRBD1. The CDR3 covers 14 residues. Germline CDR1 MNHEY, CDR2 SMNVEV (reference sequence). The V and J ends lost 6 bases and 7 bases, in that order; junction bases with no gene match: 7.